This is a list of T cell receptor beta chains from one sample in a study of CD8+CD57+ T cells in acquired aplastic anemia. Using its own MiXCR run on the reads, TCRdb lists one record per CDR3 protein. The profile shows approximately 190,000 distinct CDR3 sequences, 40% to 50% of them singletons. The sequenced sample was sorted CD4+, CD8+, or CD8+CD57+ T cells (not recorded which) from PBMCs. The receptors come from a human donor with aplastic anemia. Each CDR3 is given with its conserved first and last residue. D genes are given only for firm matches. Clone size is given for some rows only: seen once, a few or many times, or a class if the clone is expanded.

J: TRBJ2-7; V: TRBV19; D: -; size: -; CDR3: CASNTGDGSYEQYF; DNA: TGCGCCAGTAACACCGGGGACGGCTCCTACGAGCAGTACTTC
J: TRBJ1-3; V: TRBV2; D: TRBD1; size: -; CDR3: CASTGTASGNTIYF; DNA: TGTGCCAGCACCGGGACAGCCTCTGGAAACACCATATATTTT
J: TRBJ2-3; V: TRBV19; D: TRBD2; size: -; CDR3: CASSPPGTSGTGTQYF; DNA: TGTGCCAGTAGTCCCCCCGGGACTAGCGGCACAGGAACGCAGTATTTT
J: TRBJ1-2; V: TRBV6-2/TRBV6-3; D: -; size: -; CDR3: CASSYGLQDLYGYTF; DNA: TGTGCTAGCAGTTACGGACTGCAAGACCTCTATGGCTACACCTTC
J: TRBJ2-3; V: TRBV5-1; D: TRBD1; size: -; CDR3: CASSLEGAWTDTQYF; DNA: TGCGCCAGCAGCTTGGAGGGGGCTTGGACAGATACGCAGTATTTT
J: TRBJ1-1; V: TRBV5-1; D: -; size: many; CDR3: CASTRDMNTEAFF; DNA: TGCGCCAGCACCCGGGACATGAACACTGAAGCTTTCTTT
J: TRBJ2-1; V: TRBV7-3; D: TRBD1; size: -; CDR3: CASSLTRDRQNEQFF; DNA: TGTGCCAGTAGCTTAACCCGGGACAGACAGAATGAGCAGTTCTTC
J: TRBJ2-2; V: TRBV5-1; D: TRBD1; size: -; CDR3: CASSFMTTGTTGELFF; DNA: TGCGCCAGCAGCTTTATGACGACAGGGACCACCGGGGAGCTGTTTTTT
J: TRBJ1-4; V: TRBV29-1; D: TRBD1; size: many; CDR3: CSVGQGAYEKLFF; DNA: TGCAGCGTTGGTCAGGGGGCGTACGAAAAACTGTTTTTT
J: TRBJ2-2; V: TRBV15; D: TRBD2; size: -; CDR3: CATSNWTSGIGELFF; DNA: TGTGCCACCAGCAACTGGACTAGCGGGATAGGGGAGCTGTTTTTT
J: TRBJ2-7; V: TRBV7-7; D: TRBD1; size: -; CDR3: CASSSGQGLEQYF; DNA: TGTGCCAGCAGCAGCGGACAGGGGCTCGAGCAGTACTTC
J: TRBJ1-5; V: TRBV7-9; D: -; size: -; CDR3: CAIDQGNGQPQHF; DNA: TGTGCCATAGATCAGGGGAACGGCCAGCCCCAGCATTTT
J: TRBJ1-4; V: TRBV15; D: TRBD1; size: many; CDR3: CATSRGNVGQESEKLFF; DNA: TGTGCCACCAGCAGAGGCAACGTGGGACAGGAGAGTGAAAAACTGTTTTTT
J: TRBJ1-6; V: TRBV6-1; D: -; size: many; CDR3: CASSEGRNSPLHF; DNA: TGTGCCAGCAGTGAAGGGAGGAATTCACCCCTCCACTTT
J: TRBJ1-1; V: TRBV5-4; D: -; size: few; CDR3: CASSLTPSDTEAFF; DNA: TGTGCCAGCAGCTTGACCCCGTCAGACACTGAAGCTTTCTTT
J: TRBJ2-1; V: TRBV24-1; D: TRBD2; size: -; CDR3: CATSRSGLAGDYNEQFF; DNA: TGTGCCACCAGCCGGTCGGGACTAGCGGGAGACTACAATGAGCAGTTCTTC
J: TRBJ2-3; V: TRBV29-1; D: -; size: -; CDR3: CSVEWADTQYF; DNA: TGCAGCGTTGAGTGGGCAGATACGCAGTATTTT
J: TRBJ1-6; V: TRBV7-2; D: -; size: -; CDR3: CASSLGQELHF; DNA: TGTGCCAGCAGTTTGGGGCAGGAACTCCACTTT
J: TRBJ1-1; V: TRBV2; D: -; size: few; CDR3: CASRRTEAFF; DNA: TGTGCCAGCAGGAGGACTGAAGCTTTCTTT
J: TRBJ2-7; V: TRBV7-8; D: -; size: -; CDR3: CASSSLSEQYF; DNA: TGTGCCAGCAGCTCGTTAAGCGAGCAGTACTTC
J: TRBJ1-2; V: TRBV2; D: -; size: many; CDR3: CAQQPQGLHGYTF; DNA: TGTGCCCAGCAGCCCCAGGGGCTGCATGGCTACACCTTC
J: TRBJ2-7; V: TRBV10-3; D: -; size: few; CDR3: CAISERRTPYEQYF; DNA: TGTGCCATCAGTGAACGCAGGACCCCCTACGAGCAGTACTTC
J: TRBJ1-5; V: TRBV6-1; D: TRBD1; size: once; CDR3: CASSLRTGGGNQPQHF; DNA: TGTGCCAGCAGTCTACGGACAGGGGGAGGCAATCAGCCCCAGCATTTT
J: TRBJ1-6; V: TRBV20-1; D: -; size: -; CDR3: CSARTVPGNAARSPLHF; DNA: TGCAGTGCTAGGACAGTGCCTGGGAACGCTGCCCGTTCACCCCTCCACTTT
J: TRBJ1-2; V: TRBV24-1; D: TRBD1; size: -; CDR3: CATSDWTGGETF; DNA: TGTGCCACCAGTGATTGGACAGGGGGCGAGACCTTC
J: TRBJ1-5; V: TRBV20-1; D: TRBD1; size: -; CDR3: CSARGTVGQPQHF; DNA: TGCAGTGCTAGGGGGACAGTGGGCCAGCCCCAGCATTTT
J: TRBJ2-1; V: TRBV29-1; D: TRBD1; size: -; CDR3: CSADRGREQFF; DNA: TGCAGCGCCGACAGGGGGCGCGAGCAGTTCTTC
J: TRBJ1-2; V: TRBV20-1; D: -; size: -; CDR3: CSAKSLGPDGYTF; DNA: TGCAGTGCCAAGAGCCTCGGACCCGACGGCTACACCTTC
J: TRBJ2-5; V: TRBV7-9; D: -; size: -; CDR3: CASSLDPLKTQYF; DNA: TGTGCCAGCAGCCTAGACCCTTTGAAGACCCAGTACTTC
J: TRBJ2-7; V: TRBV19; D: TRBD2; size: once; CDR3: CASTLQAGGYEQYF; DNA: TGTGCCAGTACCCTGCAAGCGGGAGGCTACGAGCAGTACTTC
J: TRBJ1-5; V: TRBV19; D: TRBD1; size: -; CDR3: CASSMGTGWQPQHF; DNA: TGTGCCAGTAGTATGGGGACAGGGTGGCAGCCCCAGCATTTT
J: TRBJ1-1; V: TRBV3-1; D: TRBD1; size: few; CDR3: CASSPRDRQNTEAFF; DNA: TGTGCCAGCAGCCCGCGGGACAGACAGAACACTGAAGCTTTCTTT
J: TRBJ1-2; V: TRBV20-1; D: TRBD1; size: -; CDR3: CSAQQGAKDGYTF; DNA: TGCAGTGCTCAACAGGGGGCGAAGGATGGCTACACCTTC
J: TRBJ2-7; V: TRBV20-1; D: -; size: -; CDR3: CSASIGGGITYEQYF; DNA: TGCAGTGCTAGCATTGGGGGGGGCATAACCTACGAGCAGTACTTC
J: TRBJ1-1; V: TRBV6-1; D: -; size: -; CDR3: CASSEVANTEAFF; DNA: TGTGCCAGCAGTGAAGTCGCGAACACTGAAGCTTTCTTT
J: TRBJ2-7; V: TRBV5-1; D: -; size: many; CDR3: CASSSRGGVTVGEQYF; DNA: TGCGCCAGCAGCTCGAGGGGGGGCGTGACGGTTGGAGAGCAGTACTTC
J: TRBJ1-2; V: TRBV10-3; D: -; size: -; CDR3: CAISGGGPNYGYTF; DNA: TGTGCCATCAGTGGAGGGGGTCCTAACTATGGCTACACCTTC
J: TRBJ2-2; V: TRBV13; D: -; size: few; CDR3: CASSRPRGGRTGELFF; DNA: TGTGCCAGCAGTCGTCCCAGGGGGGGGCGCACCGGGGAGCTGTTTTTT
J: TRBJ2-3; V: TRBV6-1; D: TRBD2; size: few; CDR3: CASSALAGEATDTQYF; DNA: TGTGCCAGCAGTGCACTAGCGGGGGAAGCAACAGATACGCAGTATTTT
J: TRBJ2-1; V: TRBV4-3; D: -; size: -; CDR3: CASSQHQGTYNEQFF; DNA: TGCGCCAGCAGCCAACATCAGGGGACCTACAATGAGCAGTTCTTC
J: TRBJ2-1; V: TRBV9; D: TRBD2; size: many; CDR3: CASSVVPTSGHNEQFF; DNA: TGTGCCAGCAGCGTAGTACCGACTAGCGGCCACAATGAGCAGTTCTTC
J: TRBJ2-2; V: TRBV19; D: -; size: -; CDR3: CASSPRELFF; DNA: TGTGCCAGTAGTCCCCGCGAGCTGTTTTTT